The 5 T cell receptor beta chains in this list originate from one sample, sequenced in a study of cytomegalovirus exposure and HLA in healthy donors. The study ran its PCR with 60 Vbeta and 13 Jbeta primers. The data were produced by immunoSEQ multiplex PCR, yet TCRdb's version contains in-frame clones alone and is incomplete. The data hold about 180,000 clones, with approximately 80% observed a single time. The material sequenced was PBMCs. These receptors originate from a man between 60 and 75 years old in good health and CMV-seronegative.

This rearrangement joins TRBV5-4 to TRBJ2-5; 7 bases agree with TRBD1. Near its end, the DNA agrees better with TRBJ2-7, so the J call may be wrong. CDR1 is SGHNT, CDR2 YYREEE, per germline (reference sequence). The CDR3 sequence is 13 residues long. The CDR3 sequence is CASRDRSLDEQYF. The CDR3 DNA reads TGTGCCAGCAGGGACAGGAGCTTGGACGAGCAGTACTTC.

This chain links TRBV19 with TRBJ2-5, with D possibly TRBD1 on 6 matching bases. This CDR3 is built from 13 residues. Germline CDR1 and CDR2: LNHDA and SQIVND (reference sequence). V lost 5 bases and J 5 bases, leaving 12 bases between the germline ends. The DNA for the CDR3 is TGTGCCAGTAGTCTTAACAGGGATGAGACCCAGTACTTC. This encodes CASSLNRDETQYF.

The chain has TRBV29-1 and TRBJ1-5; the D is unclear. This CDR3 comprises 12 residues. Germline V gene sequence: CDR1 SQVTM, CDR2 ANQGSEA. The germline V and J ends were trimmed by 4 bases and 2 bases, with 6 bases remaining between them. CDR3 nucleotides: TGCAGCGTTGGATCGGGCAATCAGCCCCAGCATTTT. As protein: CSVGSGNQPQHF.

J is TRBJ2-3 and V is TRBV7-9; no clear D gene. In germline, CDR1 is SEHNR, CDR2 FQNEAQ (reference sequence). The CDR3 is 15 amino acids. V gave up 1 base and J gave up 2 bases, with 10 bases separating them. DNA for the CDR3: TGTGCCAGCAGCTTAGGCGCTATCCCCACAGATACGCAGTATTTT. It codes for CASSLGAIPTDTQYF.

This rearrangement joins TRBV5-5 to TRBJ2-7; TRBD2 matches 14 bases. Trimming cost V 2 bases and J 3 bases; bases outside gene matches: 10. Germline V gene lookup returns CDR1 SGHKS and CDR2 YYEKEE (reference sequence). The length of the CDR3 is 18 residues. Here the CDR3 DNA reads TGTGCCAGCAGCTTCGAGAATCCGGGACTAGCGGGAGTCTACGAGCAGTACTTC. This codes for CASSFENPGLAGVYEQYF. Together with reference TRBV5-5 and TRBJ2-7, the CDR3 gives the full variable domain: DAGVTQSPTHLIKTRGQQVTLRCSPISGHKSVSWYQQVLGQGPQFIFQYYEKEERGRGNFPDRFSARQFPNYSSELNVNALLLGDSALYLCASSFENPGLAGVYEQYFGPGTRLTVT.